This T cell receptor beta chain was sequenced in a study of blood T cell repertoires in COVID-19 (dated by TCRdb to the early 2020s). About the study as a whole: Collaborator samples came from the United States, Italy and Spain and covered acute and convalescent phases of COVID-19. The prospective study material was composed of cDNA or gDNA derived from T cells, B-cell-depleted T cells, or PBMCs. The dataset comprised deeply sampled blood TCRbeta repertoires from subjects exposed to, actively infected with, or recovered from COVID-19. The repertoires were made available in a free public database intended to serve as a resource for research on the immune response to SARS-CoV-2. Samples were obtained from the ongoing ImmuneRACE study (first 160 participants) and from about 1,300 subjects provided by 6 global collaborators. A de-identified subject ID, COVID-19 status, age in years and sex were almost always included in the sample metadata. Where available, HLA class I and class II types were taken from metadata supplied by the sample provider and were not determined by assay-based typing.

TCRbeta CDR3 regions were amplified from genomic DNA using the immunoSEQ Assay, a bias-controlled multiplex PCR. Turning to the authors' computational methods: Within the assay, amplification of reference gene primers was used to estimate how many nucleated cells each sample contained. To quantify the absolute abundance of each unique TCRbeta CDR3 rearrangement, sequence reads were collapsed and filtered. For each sample, productive Simpson clonality was calculated by taking the square root of Simpson's diversity index across productive rearrangements. TCRdb stores this immuneACCESS table with in-frame sequences only. Part of the clones is absent; in the studies checked, under half of the shortfall reflects unresolved V genes, and no reason is known for the rest. The D gene and trimming were derived from the DNA, and the V and J assignments and clone size from that table. Recorded for this sample are tens of thousands of clones; nearly 80% of them occurred a single time. The leading ten clones occupy 6.3% of the sample.

The V and J ends are trimmed by 0 bases and 0 bases, leaving 7 bases between them. Its CDR3 holds 16 amino acids, cysteine through phenylalanine. CDR3 DNA is the only sequence kept; it has 48 bases, read in frame from the first base. CDR1 and CDR2, per the germline V gene, are SGHRS and YFSETQ. Beyond this particular receptor, the publication reports: Clinical and demographic metadata were provided uncurated, with the amount varying by source and participant.

Turning to this clone: The target of this receptor is not known. The sample holds no much larger clone one base away, and base qualities are not on file.

In Seattle, one collaborating source enrolled patients while the infection was active and tracked those patients longitudinally over the course of disease. Whole blood was collected in K2EDTA tubes by collaborating institutions according to the institutions' own protocols. For TCRbeta analysis, collaborators shipped samples in one of three forms: frozen whole blood, isolated PBMCs, or DNA extracted from either of those sample types. The sequenced sample consisted of peripheral blood. The clonotype comes from a man between 65 and 85 years old with COVID-19, enrolled during active disease. The V and J genes are TRBV5-1 and TRBJ2-6, with the D gene too uncertain to name. Here the CDR3 is given as CASSLEQSSGANVLTF. The DNA reads TGCGCCAGCAGCTTGGAACAGAGCTCTGGGGCCAACGTCCTGACTTTC.